The 18 T cell receptor beta chains reported below all come from one sample, sequenced in a study of shared clonotypes between healthy human individuals. Naive CD8 isolation took CD45RO-negative cells positively selected for CCR7 and excluded terminally differentiated effector memory CD45RA+ cells. Data came from immunoSEQ multiplex PCR; TCRdb stores just in-frame clones and leaves some out. The repertoire includes more than 2 million clones, roughly 93% of them detected once, and approximately 1.6% sits in the top ten. The sequencing input was naive CD8+ T cells from PBMCs. The receptors stem from a man between 18 and 35 years old in good health. Some clones in this sample may be carry-over from other donors' samples.

The genes are TRBV5-1 and TRBJ2-7, with 7 bases fitting TRBD1. Germline V gives CDR1 SGHRS, CDR2 YFSETQ. CDR3 size: 17 residues. V shed 3 bases and J 6 bases; nucleotides not matched to a gene: 18. The CDR3 is CASSSSSIGGWMSEQYF. The CDR3 nucleotides are TGCGCCAGCAGCTCCTCTTCAATAGGGGGCTGGATGAGCGAGCAGTACTTC.

V and J are TRBV7-9 and TRBJ2-1, with 7 bases lining up with TRBD2. J was trimmed by 8 bases and V by 1 base; bases with no gene match: 8. CDR3 length equals 15 residues. Germline values: CDR1 SEHNR, CDR2 FQNEAQ (reference sequence). CDR3 sequence reads: CASSLVLASMDEQFF. The CDR3 nucleotides are TGTGCCAGCAGCTTAGTACTAGCGAGTATGGATGAGCAGTTCTTC. Complete variable domain (other parts from reference TRBV7-9 and TRBJ2-1): DTGVSQNPRHKITKRGQNVTFRCDPISEHNRLYWYRQTLGQGPEFLTYFQNEAQLEKSRLLSDRFSAERPKGSFSTLEIQRTEQGDSAMYLCASSLVLASMDEQFFGPGTRLTVL.

This chain joins TRBV2 and TRBJ2-7; 9 nucleotides line up with TRBD1. Germline trimming cut 6 bases from V and 4 bases from J; bases unmatched to any gene: 10. Germline lookup yields CDR1 SNHLY and CDR2 FYNNEI. This CDR3 has 15 residues. The CDR3 DNA reads as TGTGCCAGCAGAGGCCGGGACAGGGAAACGTACGAGCAGTACTTC. Amino acids: CASRGRDRETYEQYF. The variable domain in full, completed from reference TRBV2 and TRBJ2-7, reads EPEVTQTPSHQVTQMGQEVILRCVPISNHLYFYWYRQILGQKVEFLVSFYNNEISEKSEIFDDQFSVERPDGSNFTLKIRSTKLEDSAMYFCASRGRDRETYEQYFGPGTRLTVT.

CDR3 residues: CATSRVTGAYNEQFF. As DNA, the CDR3 is TGTGCCACCAGCAGAGTGACAGGGGCCTACAATGAGCAGTTCTTC. The V call is TRBV15, the J call TRBJ2-1, with 8 positions matching TRBD1. This CDR3 spans 15 amino acids. Germline-derived CDR1 and CDR2 are LNHNV and YYDKDF (reference sequence). V trimming: 1 base; J trimming: 2 bases; junction bases outside the gene matches: 1.

The V call is TRBV25-1, the J call TRBJ1-3, with no clear D. Trimming took off 10 bases at V and 4 bases at J, with 8 bases between the two ends. CDR1 MGHDK and CDR2 SYGVNS come from the germline V gene. The CDR3 spans 11 residues. As DNA, the CDR3 is TGTGCCACCACAAGGGGAAACACCATATATTTT. It yields the protein CATTRGNTIYF.

This chain joins TRBV9 and TRBJ2-1; 8 bases line up with TRBD1. There are 15 residues in the CDR3. Germline CDR1 SGDLS, CDR2 YYNGEE. J was trimmed by 6 bases and V by 3 bases; bases with no gene match: 8. The DNA for the CDR3 is TGTGCCAGCAGCGCCTCGGGACAGGTCCGCAATGAGCAGTTCTTC. Translated, it gives CASSASGQVRNEQFF.

J is TRBJ1-5 and V is TRBV27, with TRBD1 matching 10 bases. Trimming removed 4 bases from V and 7 bases from J; junction bases left unmatched: 7. The CDR3 consists of 15 residues. Germline V gene sequence: CDR1 MNHEY, CDR2 SMNVEV (reference sequence). The CDR3 sequence is CASSSDRGHLQPQHF. The CDR3 bases are TGTGCCAGCAGTTCCGACAGGGGGCATCTCCAGCCCCAGCATTTT.

This chain joins TRBV28 and TRBJ1-3; D is possibly TRBD1 (5 bases). Germline assignment: CDR1 MDHEN and CDR2 SYDVKM. The CDR3 contains 14 residues. Trimming pared 3 bases from V and 3 bases from J, leaving 9 bases between. The DNA of the CDR3 is TGTGCCAGCAGTTTTGGGGGGTTTGGAAACACCATATATTTT. The encoded protein is CASSFGGFGNTIYF.

Regarding this clone: Other nucleotide sequences in the sample specify the same CDR3. The chain recombines TRBV28 with TRBJ2-5; D is possibly TRBD2 (5 bases). Germline values: CDR1 MDHEN, CDR2 SYDVKM. CDR3 size: 11 residues. V shed 6 bases and J shed 5 bases, with 7 bases lying between them. The DNA of the CDR3 is TGTGCCAGCAGCCGAGGGGAGACCCAGTACTTC. Its protein is CASSRGETQYF.

The V call is TRBV19, the J call TRBJ1-1; maybe TRBD1 (5 bases). The V gene's germline CDR1 is LNHDA and CDR2 SQIVND (reference sequence). Trimming cost V 5 bases and J 6 bases, with 19 bases left between them. This CDR3 spans 15 amino acids. The CDR3 DNA follows: TGTGCCAGTAGTTCCCGACAGAAAGGTATCCCTGAAGCTTTCTTT. Its translation is CASSSRQKGIPEAFF.

This clone was picked up one time. The chain joins TRBV9 to TRBJ2-5; D not certain. The CDR3 consists of 12 residues. V was cut by 3 bases and J by 5 bases, with 8 bases left in between. CDR1 is SGDLS, CDR2 YYNGEE, per germline. The CDR3 sequence is CASSGAGETQYF. CDR3 DNA: TGTGCCAGCAGCGGGGCTGGGGAGACCCAGTACTTC.

The V and J genes are TRBV7-9 and TRBJ2-1; 10 positions agree with TRBD2. Germline CDR1 reads SEHNR; CDR2 reads FQNEAQ (reference sequence). This CDR3 spans 15 amino acids. V shed 5 bases and J 8 bases; nucleotides not matched to a gene: 9. CDR3 DNA: TGTGCCAGCAGCCAGAGCGGGAGGGCCGTCGATGAGCAGTTCTTC. Protein product: CASSQSGRAVDEQFF.

Note on this clone: The sample carries other DNA sequences with the same CDR3. The chain recombines TRBV27 with TRBJ1-5; TRBD1 agrees at 8 bases. Germline lookup yields CDR1 MNHEY and CDR2 SMNVEV (reference sequence). The CDR3 runs 13 residues. J was trimmed by 5 bases and V by 6 bases; bases with no gene match: 3. Here the CDR3 reads CASSLDRDQPQHF. DNA of the CDR3: TGTGCCAGCAGCTTGGACAGGGATCAGCCCCAGCATTTT.

This clone turned up a few times. The chain is built from TRBV5-6 and TRBJ2-1; D unclear. Trimming stripped 1 base from V and 9 bases from J, with 8 bases between. The CDR3 has 12 residues. In germline, CDR1 is SGHDT, CDR2 YYEEEE. CDR3 nucleotide sequence: TGTGCCAGCAGCTTGCAGTGGCCTGAGCAGTTCTTC. Residues: CASSLQWPEQFF.

This clone was detected only once. The gene calls are TRBV5-4 and TRBJ2-7; a possible D gene is TRBD1 (6 bases). Germline values: CDR1 SGHNT, CDR2 YYREEE (reference sequence). The length of the CDR3 is 13 residues. V was clipped by 4 bases and J by 3 bases, with 11 bases between them. Here the CDR3 reads CASSQDRYYEQYF. The DNA for the CDR3 is TGTGCCAGCAGCCAGGACAGATACTACGAGCAGTACTTC.

The V call is TRBV7-9, the J call TRBJ2-3; the match to TRBD2 covers 8 bases. J was trimmed by 2 bases and V by 3 bases; bases with no gene match: 7. Germline values: CDR1 SEHNR, CDR2 FQNEAQ (reference sequence). The CDR3 length is 16 residues. CDR3 in DNA: TGTGCCAGCAGCTTGCTACTAGCGGCACCCACAGATACGCAGTATTTT. Its protein product is CASSLLLAAPTDTQYF. The full variable domain, its missing parts supplied by reference TRBV7-9 and TRBJ2-3, is DTGVSQNPRHKITKRGQNVTFRCDPISEHNRLYWYRQTLGQGPEFLTYFQNEAQLEKSRLLSDRFSAERPKGSFSTLEIQRTEQGDSAMYLCASSLLLAAPTDTQYFGPGTRLTVL.

The J gene is TRBJ2-5, the V gene TRBV28; possibly TRBD1 for D (6 bases). The CDR3 has 14 amino acids. V was shortened by 8 bases and J by 5 bases, with 18 bases between the two germline ends. CDR1 and CDR2 from the germline V gene are MDHEN and SYDVKM. The CDR3 region is CASVRNPRGETQYF. CDR3 bases: TGTGCCAGCGTTAGGAATCCGAGGGGGGAGACCCAGTACTTC.

The chain couples TRBV11-3 to TRBJ2-2; 7 nucleotides agree with TRBD1. Germline CDR1 and CDR2: SGHNT and YENEEA. The CDR3 is 15 residues long. Trimming at V came to 3 bases and at J to 4 bases, leaving 5 bases not matched to a gene. This chain's CDR3 is CASSLNRGGTGELFF. The CDR3 DNA reads TGTGCCAGCAGCTTGAACAGGGGCGGCACCGGGGAGCTGTTTTTT.